A single TCR beta chain is shown here with its context. Germline is not matched at one junction end, which may reflect a read error. The CDR3 runs 16 residues. Germline values: CDR1 SGHNT, CDR2 YYREEE (reference sequence). During active infection, Seattle patients enrolled and were then monitored through disease. The sample is drawn from a study of blood T cell repertoires in COVID-19. The repertoire was sequenced with immunoSEQ multiplex PCR; TCRdb's copy has only in-frame clones and lacks some. The profile shows approximately 260,000 clones, nearly 90% of them singletons. The sequencing sample was made of peripheral blood. The clonotype comes from a woman aged 55 to 70 with COVID-19, enrolled during active disease. The chain uses TRBV5-4 and TRBJ2-3; 9 nucleotides match TRBD1. CDR3: CASSPKPGQGTYTQYF. The CDR3 DNA follows: TGTGCCAGCAGCCCTAAACCGGGACAGGGCACATATACGCAGTATTTT.